Listed below are T cell receptor beta chains from one sample, sequenced in a study of human T cells and chemical hapten exposure. TCRdb passed the RACE reads through MiXCR, listing each CDR3 protein once. The sample yields 95,000 to 150,000 distinct CDR3 sequences, approximately 14% seen once. This material consisted of whole blood, taken in connection with sensitization to the hapten diphenylcyclopropenone (DPC). The receptors stem from a man aged 18 to 29 with alopecia areata. Some clones in this sample may be carry-over from other donors' samples. Each CDR3 is given without its conserved first and last residue. Size tells how often a clone was seen (once, few, many) or the class of an expanded clone, and some rows leave it out.

j_call	v_call	clone_size	cdr3_aa
TRBJ2-5	TRBV12-3/TRBV12-4	few	ASGTDRGQETQY
TRBJ1-1	TRBV5-3	-	ARSPTGTGWTEAF
TRBJ1-1	TRBV29-1	-	SVEEHLNTEAF
TRBJ1-2	TRBV27	many	ASSSVANYGYT
TRBJ2-5	TRBV7-2	few	ASSFQQGARETQY
TRBJ1-2	TRBV11-2	-	ALPTRAYYGYT
TRBJ2-3	TRBV7-9	few	ASSLTSGGDSTDTQY
TRBJ2-1	TRBV19	few	ASSMLQGGVSEQF
TRBJ2-7	TRBV20-1	few	SAREAGYYEQY
TRBJ1-1	TRBV4-3	-	ASSQDRWAGENTEAF
TRBJ1-4	TRBV2	-	ASGGQGLDNEKLF
TRBJ1-6	TRBV12-3/TRBV12-4	many	ASSGASSYNSPLH
TRBJ2-3	TRBV7-6	-	ASSSYRGRTQY
TRBJ2-3	TRBV7-2	few	ASSYIVGWDFNTDTQY
TRBJ2-1	TRBV7-2	-	ASSLGPGAAGNEQF
TRBJ2-2	TRBV19	few	ATSTPNTGELF
TRBJ1-4	TRBV21-1	-	ASTAGGPSTTNEKLF
TRBJ2-2	TRBV13	-	ASGLGLAGPTGELF
TRBJ2-1	TRBV20-1	-	SARSSLNNEQF
TRBJ1-5	TRBV4-1	few	ASSQESVPSNQPQH
TRBJ1-5	TRBV4-1	-	ASSQDRELLYNQPQH
TRBJ1-5	TRBV5-8	many	ASSFFRNNQPQH
TRBJ1-6	TRBV2	-	ASSDGDGVSYNSPLH
TRBJ2-3	TRBV28	few	ASSLDPTYRGDTQY
TRBJ2-2	TRBV2	few	ASRPGLPNTGELF
TRBJ1-1	TRBV5-1	-	ASSFAGVNTEAF
TRBJ2-7	TRBV11-2	-	ASSLHSSYEQY
TRBJ1-1	TRBV6-5	-	ASSYLRQDTEAF
TRBJ1-2	TRBV11-2	-	ASSLYRQTAYGYT
TRBJ2-1	TRBV18	few	ASSPTTGLSSYNEQF
TRBJ2-1	TRBV11-2	-	ASSFGVRQF
TRBJ1-1	TRBV7-9	few	ASSLRDRVWNTEAF
TRBJ2-1	TRBV2	-	ASTRDTEWNEQF
TRBJ1-5	TRBV4-2	few	ASSQDIGGGNQPQH
TRBJ2-5	TRBV28	many	ASSQSVRLAVIETQY
TRBJ1-2	TRBV19	-	ASSMTGGSGYT
TRBJ1-5	TRBV4-1	few	ASSLRSGQPQH
TRBJ2-3	TRBV4-2	few	ASSQEFPRGTTRTDTQY
TRBJ1-6	TRBV6-5	-	ASTLTLGGRNSPLH